What follows is one T cell receptor (beta chain) and its context. Its antigen remains unidentified. Researchers amplified the TCR beta CDR3 regions from RNA transcripts. The HTBI primer set was used in a first-round RT-PCR of the TCR CDR3. TCRdb used MiXCR to reprocess the multiplex PCR reads, holding one entry per CDR3 protein. The sample includes 480,000 or so distinct CDR3 sequences, about 45% seen only once; the top ten take about 43%. This CDR3 is built from 17 residues. V was pared by 5 bases and J by 2 bases, with 19 bases between. CDR1 is MNHEY, CDR2 SVGEGT, per germline. This sample was included in a study of T cells in Graves' hyperthyroidism and ophthalmopathy. Study results and caveats: Most thyroid clonotypes with frequency above 0.001 were detected in blood. Model predictions of ophthalmopathy came a median approximately seven months before onset. Ophthalmopathy could be told apart from stable hyperthyroidism with a 13 V-J model.

Lactation, pregnancy, other autoimmune disease or uncontrolled infection led to exclusion of patients. The TCR was taken from an adult woman with Graves' disease, either hyperthyroidism or ophthalmopathy (not recorded which). The V and J genes are TRBV6-2 or TRBV6-3 and TRBJ1-5; D is perhaps TRBD1 (5 bases). Input material: peripheral blood or thyroid tissue (not recorded which). Here the CDR3 DNA reads TGTGCCAGCAGTCCCGGGACTAGCGGGAGGGGCAATCAGCCCCAGCATTTT. Protein: CASSPGTSGRGNQPQHF.